The text below deals with one T cell receptor (beta chain). Its antigen remains unidentified. Donors were drawn from the approximately 120-subject validation cohort, separate from the approximately 620-subject first cohort. Sequencing used immunoSEQ multiplex PCR; TCRdb keeps in-frame clones, though not all of them. Here the sample spans about 400,000 clones, just over 85% being singletons. The data belong to a study of cytomegalovirus exposure and HLA in healthy donors. Whole-study findings and limits: The authors enumerated under 200 TCR beta chains as linked to cytomegalovirus. A few CMV-associated chains were confirmed in vitro to be specific for CMV antigens. First-cohort TCR clusters were later found to tend to co-occur in the 120 or so validation repertoires.

CDR1 is SNHLY and CDR2 is FYNNEI in the germline V gene. The CDR3 loop spans 12 amino acids. V lost 6 bases and J 7 bases, leaving 7 bases between the germline ends. Sequencing was performed on PBMCs. This chain joins TRBV2 and TRBJ1-6; no firm D call. The TCR comes from a woman between 18 and 29 years old in good health and CMV-seronegative. Written as DNA, the CDR3 is TGTGCCAGCAGCGCCAGAAATTCACCCCTCCACTTT. It is translated as CASSARNSPLHF.